The 12 T cell receptor beta chains presented below share a single source sample, sequenced in a study of PD-L1 blockade in urothelial cancer. Produced via immunoSEQ multiplex PCR; TCRdb's table is partial and in-frame only. The sample gives around 100,000 clones, roughly 84% of which show up once; about 2.4% is in the top ten. The source was PBMCs, collected around atezolizumab (anti-PD-L1) treatment. The receptors were sampled from a man aged 50 to 60 with urothelial cancer.

This chain links TRBV11-1 with TRBJ2-7, with 8 bases lining up with TRBD2. This CDR3 is 15 amino acids long. In germline, CDR1 is SGHAT, CDR2 FQDESV (reference sequence). The junction had 10 bases not matched to a gene; V was cut back by 5 bases and J by 4 bases. The CDR3 protein is CASSPLLVAGYEQYF. CDR3 sequence (DNA): TGTGCCAGCAGCCCCCTATTGGTAGCGGGGTACGAGCAGTACTTC.

The rearrangement links TRBV28 to TRBJ2-1; TRBD2 matches at 9 bases. Trimming removed 1 base from V and 8 bases from J; junction bases left unmatched: 18. CDR3 size: 19 residues. The germline gives CDR1 MDHEN, CDR2 SYDVKM. CDR3 residues: CASSLFSLSGGRGSHEQFF. Here the CDR3 DNA reads TGTGCCAGCAGTTTATTTAGCCTATCCGGCGGGAGGGGGAGTCATGAGCAGTTCTTC.

V gene TRBV6-5 combines with J gene TRBJ2-1; 8 nucleotides align to TRBD2. The CDR3 is 15 amino acids. Germline CDR1 reads MNHEY; CDR2 reads SVGAGI. Trimming removed 0 bases from V and 9 bases from J; junction bases left unmatched: 7. The CDR3 is CASSYSTGRAAEQFF. The CDR3 DNA follows: TGTGCCAGCAGTTACTCGACCGGGAGGGCCGCTGAGCAGTTCTTC.

V and J are TRBV19 and TRBJ1-1, with 7 bases lining up with TRBD1. This CDR3 spans 13 amino acids. Germline CDR1 reads LNHDA; CDR2 reads SQIVND (reference sequence). Trimming took 9 bases from V and 1 from J; bases not matched to a gene: 5. The CDR3 bases are TGTGCCAGCCTGACAGGGACGAACACTGAAGCTTTCTTT. This codes for CASLTGTNTEAFF.

This clone was observed once. The CDR3 spells CASSAVQEGIGGYTF. In nucleotides, the CDR3 is TGTGCCAGCAGTGCAGTACAGGAGGGAATAGGAGGCTACACCTTC. This chain joins TRBV6-1 and TRBJ1-2, with a weak D call TRBD1 (5 bases). Germline CDR1 and CDR2: MNHNS and SASEGT. The V end was cut by 4 bases, the J end by 8 bases, with 20 bases between. This CDR3 is 15 amino acids long.

The gene calls are TRBV10-3 and TRBJ1-2, with 8 positions matching TRBD1. The CDR3 consists of 15 residues. Germline CDR1 reads ENHRY; CDR2 reads SYGVKD. Trimming at V came to 10 bases and at J to 4 bases, leaving 14 bases not matched to a gene. CDR3 protein: CATRQGPTTGYGYTF. The CDR3 DNA reads as TGTGCCACCAGACAGGGGCCCACAACCGGCTATGGCTACACCTTC.

J is TRBJ2-7 and V is TRBV2; TRBD1 is a possible D gene (6 bases). The CDR3 covers 15 residues. CDR1 is SNHLY, CDR2 FYNNEI, per germline. The V end lost 9 bases, the J end lost 3 bases, and 21 bases lay between the germline ends. The DNA of the CDR3 is TGTGCCAGAACCGCCCGCCTTGGACAGATCTACGAGCAGTACTTC. Its protein is CARTARLGQIYEQYF.

This CDR3 is CASRPNLAGQQFF. DNA of the CDR3: TGCGCCAGCAGACCGAATCTAGCGGGACAGCAGTTCTTC. The rearrangement uses TRBV10-1 and TRBJ2-1, with 9 bases lining up with TRBD2. The CDR3 spans 13 residues. In germline, CDR1 is WNHNN, CDR2 SYGVQD (reference sequence). With 6 bases clipped from V and 11 bases from J, the junction kept 8 bases outside the gene matches.

Here the CDR3 reads CASSLTLEQTQYF. As DNA, the CDR3 is TGTGCCAGCAGCTTAACGTTAGAACAGACGCAGTATTTT. The chain carries TRBV7-3 and TRBJ2-3, with D unclear. V shed 0 bases and J shed 9 bases, with 10 bases lying between them. The CDR3 spans 13 residues. CDR1 SGHTA and CDR2 FQGTGA come from the germline V gene.

The chain is built from TRBV5-1 and TRBJ2-2, with 11 positions matching TRBD2. Germline V CDR1 and CDR2: SGHRS, YFSETQ. The CDR3 spans 16 residues. The V segment lost 0 bases and the J segment 5 bases; nucleotides outside the gene matches: 3. CDR3 region: CASSLGTSGPTGELFF. In nucleotides, the CDR3 is TGCGCCAGCAGCTTGGGGACTAGCGGGCCGACCGGGGAGCTGTTTTTT.

This chain links TRBV19 with TRBJ2-1; D may be TRBD2 (5 bases). Trimming pared 10 bases from V and 3 bases from J, leaving 13 bases between. In germline, CDR1 is LNHDA, CDR2 SQIVND (reference sequence). This CDR3 comprises 13 residues. This CDR3 is CATEGVFYNEQFF. The CDR3 bases are TGTGCCACCGAGGGCGTCTTCTACAATGAGCAGTTCTTC.

This clone occurred many times. The chain links TRBV5-1 to TRBJ2-2; D call uncertain. Trimming stripped 3 bases from V and 1 base from J, with 16 bases between. The CDR3 runs to 17 residues. Germline V lookup: CDR1 SGHRS, CDR2 YFSETQ. The CDR3, as DNA: TGCGCCAGCAGCTCCGCTCTAGATCCCTTGAACACCGGGGAGCTGTTTTTT. Its translation is CASSSALDPLNTGELFF.